This entry features one TCR beta chain sequence. This sample was included in a study of blood T cell repertoires in COVID-19. The wider study: Whether acute or convalescent, the COVID-19 samples came from the United States, Italy and Spain. In each case, the material was cDNA or gDNA derived from T cells, B-cell-depleted T cells, or PBMCs.

In the original workflow: Using reference gene primer amplification, nucleated cell counts were estimated. Some clones are missing from TCRdb's copy, which holds only in-frame ones; the method was immunoSEQ multiplex PCR. That table gives V, J and clone size, and the DNA gave D and trimming. The data show roughly 320,000 clones, over 75% seen once. This CDR3 has 12 residues. Germline V gene sequence: CDR1 SGHVS, CDR2 FQNEAQ. Trimming removed 5 bases from V and 5 bases from J; junction bases left unmatched: 3. The source is a human donor in a cohort sampled during active COVID-19. The chain has TRBV7-8 and TRBJ2-7, with 7 bases fitting TRBD1. Material: peripheral blood. The CDR3 nucleotides read TGTGCCAGCAGCGCACAGGGGCACGAGCAGTACTTC. Residues: CASSAQGHEQYF.